The clone carrying this T cell receptor beta chain was observed once. These data belong to a study of blood T cell repertoires in COVID-19. The method was immunoSEQ multiplex PCR; TCRdb's version includes in-frame clones alone and lacks a portion of them. This table has about 170,000 clones, 85% appearing once. The CDR3 totals 11 residues. In germline, CDR1 is MDHEN, CDR2 SYDVKM. V lost 8 bases and J 3 bases, leaving 7 bases between the germline ends. The material sequenced was peripheral blood. The receptor was derived from a human donor with acute or convalescent COVID-19. The donor label of this sample is uncertain. The chain carries TRBV28 and TRBJ1-1; D unclear. Here the CDR3 reads CASASYTEAFF. In DNA, the CDR3 is TGTGCCAGCGCAAGCTACACTGAAGCTTTCTTT.